This entry concerns a single T cell receptor (delta chain). TCRdb pairs this DNA with a much larger clone's protein that differs at residue 5, likely a read error; the protein shown was translated from the DNA. The data were obtained in a study of gamma-delta chains in newborns, infants, children. The wider study: Innate gammadelta T cells reportedly expand polyclonally right after birth, driven by microbial exposure, per the title.

The CDR3 is made up of 16 amino acids. Germline CDR1 reads GEAIGNYY; CDR2 reads EKD. The V segment lost 3 bases and the J segment 0 bases; nucleotides outside the gene matches: 6. TCRdb reanalyzed the reads using CATT. This table has about 4,100 delta-chain clones, 0.55% to 0.65% appearing once. The V call is TRDV2, the J call TRDJ1; TRDD3 agrees at 10 bases. The sequence was collected from a child who was a newborn, infant or young child, either healthy, febrile or measles-vaccinated (not recorded which). Sequenced sample: blood. CDR3 bases: TGTGCCTGTGACGCCGGTACTGGGGGATACACCGATAAACTCATCTTT. Amino acids: CACDAGTGGYTDKLIF.